The next 21 T cell receptor beta chains were all read from a single sample in a study of T cells in women clearing cervical HPV infection. Profiling relied on immunoSEQ multiplex PCR, and the TCRdb table lists in-frame clones only, not all of them. The sample has 30,000 or so clones. Sequenced sample: blood buffy coat. Source of these receptors: a woman between 18 and 70 years old with a cervical HPV16 infection that either progressed to CIN3+ or cleared (not recorded which).

Worth noting for this clone: Sequencing ends 3 residues short of the CDR3 end; the germline J gene provides the rest. The chain has TRBV9 and TRBJ1-2, with TRBD1 matching over 7 bases. V lost 4 bases and J lost 7; bases outside the gene matches: 13. Germline CDR1 SGDLS, CDR2 YYNGEE. The length of the CDR3 is 15 residues. CDR3 sequence: CASSSRQGYSAGYTF. The sequenced part of the CDR3 DNA is TGTGCCAGCAGCTCCCGACAGGGCTATTCAGCTGGC. The entire variable domain, with the rest obtained from reference TRBV9 and TRBJ1-2, is as follows: DSGVTQTPKHLITATGQRVTLRCSPRSGDLSVYWYQQSLDQGLQFLIQYYNGEERAKGNILERFSAQQFPDLHSELNLSSLELGDSALYFCASSSRQGYSAGYTFGSGTRLTVV.

This chain's CDR3 is CASSIVAGPAFF. The DNA read from the CDR3 is TGTGCCAGTAGTATAGTGGCGGGCCCA. The V call is TRBV19, the J call TRBJ1-1; no clear D. The CDR3 extends 3 residues past the end of the read, so its final part is completed from the germline J gene. CDR3 length: 12 amino acids. Germline-derived CDR1 and CDR2 are LNHDA and SQIVND (reference sequence).

Points on this clone: Sequence at one end of the junction differs from germline and may be a read error. The read ends 3 residues shy of where the CDR3 ends; the end is completed using the germline J gene. The chain combines TRBV4-2 with TRBJ2-1, with a tentative D call TRBD1 (5 bases). Germline V gene lookup returns CDR1 LGHNA and CDR2 YNFKEQ. The CDR3 runs 16 residues. Incomplete CDR3 DNA: TGCGCCAGCAGCCAAGTTGGCCTAGGGGACTACAATGAG. Amino acids: CASSQVGLGDYNE. The full CDR3 protein reads CASSQVGLGDYNEQFF.

For this clone: The read ends 3 residues shy of where the CDR3 ends; the end is completed using the germline J gene. The chain couples TRBV30 to TRBJ2-6; 8 bases map to TRBD1. V lost 4 bases, J lost 0 bases, and 5 bases stayed unmatched. The germline CDR1 and CDR2 sequences are GTSNPN and SVGIG (reference sequence). The CDR3 is 16 residues long. CDR3 protein: CAWTRTGNSGANVLTF. Partial CDR3 DNA: TGTGCCTGGACCCGGACAGGGAACTCTGGGGCCAACGTC. Based on the CDR3 plus reference TRBV30 and TRBJ2-6, the full variable domain is SQTIHQWPATLVQPVGSPLSLECTVEGTSNPNLYWYRQAAGRGLQLLFYSVGIGQISSEVPQNLSASRPQDRQFILSSKKLLLSDSGFYLCAWTRTGNSGANVLTFGAGSRLTVL.

Partial CDR3 DNA: TGTGCCAGCAGCGCCAGCGGAAGCACAGATACG. The encoded protein is CASSASGSTDT. The entire CDR3 protein is CASSASGSTDTQYF. V and J are TRBV4-2 and TRBJ2-3, with a weak D call TRBD2 (5 bases). The read finishes 3 residues shy of the CDR3 end, and the germline J gene is used to complete it. The germline V gene has CDR1 LGHNA and CDR2 YNFKEQ. The CDR3 is 14 residues long. V shed 5 bases and J shed 0 bases, with 9 bases lying between them.

Notes on this clone: Read data end 3 residues before the CDR3 end; the end is taken from the germline J gene. The rearrangement links TRBV20-1 to TRBJ2-5, with TRBD1 as a possible D gene (6 bases). CDR1 is DFQATT and CDR2 is SNEGSKA in the germline V gene (reference sequence). Trimming stripped 0 bases from V and 0 bases from J, with 17 bases between. The CDR3 is made up of 17 amino acids. The chain's CDR3 is CSARDQGRGGHQETQYF. Incomplete CDR3 DNA: TGCAGTGCTAGAGATCAAGGTCGTGGGGGCCACCAAGAGACC.

With respect to this clone: The read halts 3 residues ahead of the CDR3 end, with the missing end drawn from the germline J gene. This sequence joins TRBV4-1 and TRBJ2-3; 13 positions agree with TRBD2. Trimming at V came to 6 bases and at J to 6 bases, leaving 9 bases not matched to a gene. Germline CDR1 is MGHRA and CDR2 is YSYEKL. The CDR3 covers 16 residues. CDR3 amino acids: CASSRTGLAGADTQYF. The sequenced CDR3 bases are TGCGCCAGCAGTCGCACTGGACTAGCGGGAGCGGATACG.

A note on this clone: The read terminates 3 residues before the CDR3 end, so the remaining end is supplied by the germline J gene. The V and J genes are TRBV30 and TRBJ1-1; weak D call: TRBD1 (6 bases). The V end lost 7 bases, the J end lost 6 bases, and 24 bases lay between the germline ends. Germline-derived CDR1 and CDR2 are GTSNPN and SVGIG (reference sequence). This CDR3 contains 15 residues. The CDR3 protein is CASLPPRGAIPEAFF. CDR3 DNA, as far as it was read: TGTGCCTCCTTACCCCCACGGGGGGCAATTCCTGAA.

On this clone itself: The read ends 3 residues before the CDR3 terminus; that terminus is restored from the germline J gene. V and J are TRBV24-1 and TRBJ2-3, with 7 bases aligning to TRBD2. The junction had 12 bases not matched to a gene; V was cut back by 7 bases and J by 3 bases. From germline, CDR1 is KGHDR and CDR2 SFDVKD. This CDR3 spans 16 amino acids. The covered CDR3 bases are TGTGCCACCAGCGTGGGGGGGGAGAGGGGTACAGATACG. Translation gives CATSVGGERGTDT. The complete CDR3 protein is CATSVGGERGTDTQYF.

To note about this clone: The CDR3 end falls 3 residues outside the read, so it is completed with the germline J gene. This sequence joins TRBV12-3 or TRBV12-4 and TRBJ2-3; TRBD1 aligns across 10 bases. V lost 0 bases and J lost 2; bases outside the gene matches: 11. CDR3 length: 19 amino acids. The CDR3 spells CASSLAPGQGSVITDTQYF. Partial CDR3 DNA: TGTGCCAGCAGTTTAGCCCCGGGACAGGGGTCGGTTATCACAGATACG.

A remark on this clone: The read terminates 3 residues ahead of where the CDR3 ends, so the germline J gene completes it. The chain is built from TRBV18 and TRBJ2-7; 14 bases agree with TRBD2. Trimming at V came to 8 bases and at J to 6 bases, leaving 6 bases not matched to a gene. CDR3 length: 14 residues. Germline assignment: CDR1 KGHSH and CDR2 LQKENI. CDR3 loop: CASGTSGRSGEQYF. The CDR3 DNA, read in part, is TGTGCCAGCGGGACTAGCGGGAGATCGGGCGAG.

Note on this clone: The read gets to within 3 residues of the CDR3 end, and the germline J gene fills in the rest. V and J are TRBV19 and TRBJ1-1; 8 bases match TRBD1. CDR3 length equals 13 residues. Germline CDR1 is LNHDA and CDR2 is SQIVND (reference sequence). V lost 11 bases to trimming and J lost 1 base; unmatched junction nucleotides: 6. The CDR3 spells CACLGQENTEAFF. Incomplete CDR3 DNA: TGTGCCTGTCTGGGACAGGAGAACACTGAA.

Remarks on this clone: The CDR3 end lies 3 residues beyond the end of the read and is filled in from the germline J gene. V is TRBV18 and J is TRBJ2-1; D remains unclear. Germline CDR1 and CDR2: KGHSH and LQKENI. The CDR3 is 11 amino acids. V dropped 5 bases and J dropped 9 bases, with 8 bases sitting between them. The CDR3 DNA, read in part, is TGTGCCAGCTCAGCAGCGAGTGAG. Translating it yields CASSAASE. The whole CDR3 reads CASSAASEQFF.

Judged by frequency, this clone is medium-sized. With the read ending 3 residues before the CDR3 end, the germline J gene is used to fill in that end. The genes are TRBV5-5 and TRBJ2-4; D not certain. Germline values: CDR1 SGHKS, CDR2 YYEKEE (reference sequence). V shed 6 bases and J shed 0 bases, with 10 bases lying between them. The CDR3 consists of 14 residues. The CDR3 protein is CASNRPVAKNIQYF. CDR3 bases read: TGTGCCAGCAACAGACCGGTAGCCAAAAACATT.

On this clone: The read terminates 3 residues before the CDR3 end, so the remaining end is supplied by the germline J gene. V and J are TRBV20-1 and TRBJ1-4; D is unclear. Trimming stripped 0 bases from V and 4 bases from J, with 9 bases between. In germline, CDR1 is DFQATT, CDR2 SNEGSKA (reference sequence). The CDR3 covers 14 residues. The CDR3 protein is CSAREDGRNEKLFF. CDR3 DNA, as far as it was read: TGCAGTGCTAGAGAAGATGGGCGTAATGAAAAA.

Incomplete CDR3 DNA: TGTGCCAGCAGGCAGGGGAAACCACCCGGAACC. It is translated as CASRQGKPPGT. The complete CDR3 protein is CASRQGKPPGTLHF. The V gene is TRBV2, the J gene TRBJ1-6; D might be TRBD1 (6 bases). The read comes to an end 3 residues before the CDR3 does, leaving the germline J gene to fill in the end. This CDR3 spans 14 amino acids. Germline CDR1 reads SNHLY; CDR2 reads FYNNEI.

To note about this clone: The read terminates 3 residues before the CDR3 end, so the remaining end is supplied by the germline J gene. V gene TRBV5-1 combines with J gene TRBJ2-1, with 8 bases that match TRBD2. The V gene end was trimmed by 2 bases and the J gene end by 7 bases; junction bases not matched to a gene: 11. The V gene's germline CDR1 is SGHRS and CDR2 YFSETQ. This CDR3 has 16 amino acids. The CDR3 sequence: CASSFGGLAARNEQFF. The covered CDR3 bases are TGCGCCAGCAGCTTCGGTGGACTAGCCGCTAGGAATGAG.

Note on this clone: The CDR3 goes on 3 residues after the read ends, and that part is filled in from the germline J gene. The rearrangement uses TRBV7-6 and TRBJ2-7, with TRBD2 matching 7 bases. After removal of 1 base from V and 3 bases from J, the junction contained 9 bases not matched to a gene. This CDR3 has 16 amino acids. Germline V gene sequence: CDR1 SGHVS, CDR2 FNYEAQ. The CDR3 bases that were read are TGTGCCAGCAGCTTAGGTGGACTAGGGGTACTCTACGAG. Protein product: CASSLGGLGVLYE. The whole CDR3 region reads CASSLGGLGVLYEQYF.

With respect to this clone: The CDR3 end lies 3 residues beyond the end of the read and is filled in from the germline J gene. The chain has TRBV2 and TRBJ2-5; 10 nucleotides line up with TRBD1. Germline V gives CDR1 SNHLY, CDR2 FYNNEI. The CDR3 length is 13 residues. J lost 4 bases, V lost 5 bases, and 1 base had no gene match. CDR3 residues: CASSRDRGETQYF. The CDR3 DNA, read in part, is TGTGCCAGCAGTCGGGACAGGGGAGAGACC.

Comments on this clone: The read gets to within 3 residues of the CDR3 end, and the germline J gene fills in the rest. The chain combines TRBV10-3 with TRBJ2-1; TRBD2 matches at 9 bases. In germline, CDR1 is ENHRY, CDR2 SYGVKD. The CDR3 extends over 14 amino acids. The ends lost 6 bases at V and 9 bases at J; junction bases unmatched: 9. Here the CDR3 reads CAIRGGTSLGEQFF. The DNA read from the CDR3 is TGTGCCATCAGGGGGGGGACTAGCCTCGGTGAG.

On this clone: The CDR3 end is not reached by the read, which stops 3 residues before it; the germline J gene fills it in. The V gene is TRBV29-1, the J gene TRBJ1-2, with a possible D match to TRBD1 (6 bases). V was clipped by 7 bases and J by 0 bases, with 9 bases between them. The CDR3 covers 12 residues. Germline V lookup: CDR1 SQVTM, CDR2 ANQGSEA. CDR3 DNA, as far as it was read: TGCAGCGGCAGGGGTCCTAACTATGGC. Protein: CSGRGPNYG. The entire CDR3 protein reads CSGRGPNYGYTF.